The clone carrying this T cell receptor (beta chain) has only a few counts. Its specificity is not known. The data were taken from a study of beta chain features in type 1 diabetes. Study conclusions and caveats: A moderate, significant TCRB CDR3 shortening appeared in type 1 diabetes across four CD4+ subsets.

This CDR3 contains 17 residues. The V end was cut by 3 bases, the J end by 6 bases, with 23 bases between. Germline CDR1 reads KGHSH; CDR2 reads LQKENI. Reverse transcription of all isolated RNA meant that expressed TCRB transcripts were sequenced. Assay used: immunoSEQ multiplex PCR; TCRdb lists only in-frame clones, some missing. The sample has about 40,000 clones, 45% to 50% seen once. The origin of this receptor is a woman between 18 and 29 years old in good health. The chain couples TRBV18 to TRBJ1-1; D might be TRBD1 (6 bases). Sequencing was carried out using central memory CD4+ T cells from blood. The CDR3 loop is CASSPEIFGTSTPEAFF. The DNA for the CDR3 is TGTGCCAGCTCACCGGAGATTTTCGGGACATCAACCCCTGAAGCTTTCTTT. Complete variable domain (other parts from reference TRBV18 and TRBJ1-1): NAGVMQNPRHLVRRRGQEARLRCSPMKGHSHVYWYRQLPEEGLKFMVYLQKENIIDESGMPKERFSAEFPKEGPSILRIQQVVRGDSAAYFCASSPEIFGTSTPEAFFGQGTRLTVV.